This T cell receptor beta chain was sequenced for a study of T cells in Graves' hyperthyroidism and ophthalmopathy. The CDR3 is 13 amino acids. Germline V gene lookup returns CDR1 MDHEN and CDR2 SYDVKM. Unmatched junction bases numbered 3, after V lost 5 bases and J lost 6 bases. Study-wide results and limits: Blood held most thyroid clonotypes expanded above 0.001 frequency.

Patients showing uncontrolled infection, other autoimmune disease, pregnancy or lactation were ineligible. Clinical symptoms, serum thyroxine, TRAb, thyroid ultrasound and orbital computed tomography established diagnosis. TCR beta CDR3 region amplification was performed from RNA transcripts. The HTBI set primed first-round TCR CDR3 RT-PCR. TCRdb reanalysed the multiplex PCR reads using MiXCR and keeps one entry per CDR3 protein. The table lists some 270,000 distinct CDR3 sequences, roughly 15% of them singletons. To note about this clonotype: Its target is not known.

The receptor comes from a woman between 40 and 55 years old with Graves' hyperthyroidism. This rearrangement joins TRBV28 to TRBJ2-1; TRBD1 matches 8 bases. Sequenced material: blood. CDR3 DNA: TGTGCCAGCAGTCCGACAGGGGCCAATGAGCAGTTCTTC. It codes for CASSPTGANEQFF.